The 21 T cell receptor beta chains presented below share a single source sample, sequenced in a study of Ad26.COV2.S vaccination and SARS-CoV-2 variants. Sequencing was performed with immunoSEQ multiplex PCR; in TCRdb, only in-frame clones are kept and a portion is missing. The sample lists about 400,000 clones; approximately 90% were seen once. Described treatment: about 20 received Ad26.COV2.S at low or high dose, single or two shots; several received placebo; per-sample allocation not given. Sampling happened 63 days after the first vaccine or placebo injection. The material sequenced was peripheral blood, taken in a trial of Ad26.COV2.S vaccine versus placebo. The receptors were sampled from a person aged 18 to 65 who received the Ad26.COV2.S COVID-19 vaccine or a placebo.

With regard to this clone: This same CDR3 is encoded by further DNA sequences in the sample. CDR3 region: CASSLERLNEQFF. In nucleotides, the CDR3 is TGTGCCAGCAGCTTAGAGAGATTAAATGAGCAGTTCTTC. This chain links TRBV7-2 with TRBJ2-1, with no clear D. Germline CDR1 reads SGHTA; CDR2 reads FQGNSA. The CDR3 sequence is 13 residues long. V was clipped by 1 base and J by 7 bases, with 8 bases between them. Variable domain in full (rest from reference TRBV7-2 and TRBJ2-1): GAGVSQSPSNKVTEKGKDVELRCDPISGHTALYWYRQSLGQGLEFLIYFQGNSAPDKSGLPSDRFSAERTGGSVSTLTIQRTQQEDSAVYLCASSLERLNEQFFGPGTRLTVL.

V gene TRBV11-3 combines with J gene TRBJ2-2; D is unresolved. V lost 1 base, J lost 3 bases, and 6 bases lay in between. Germline CDR1 and CDR2: SGHNT and YENEEA. The CDR3 runs 14 residues. The CDR3 spells CASSLGYDTGELFF. CDR3 DNA sequence: TGTGCCAGCAGCTTAGGATACGACACCGGGGAGCTGTTTTTT.

This chain joins TRBV6-1 and TRBJ1-2; 7 bases map to TRBD1. The ends lost 2 bases at V and 0 bases at J; junction bases unmatched: 9. CDR1 is MNHNS and CDR2 is SASEGT in the germline V gene. The CDR3 spans 17 residues. The CDR3 nucleotides are TGTGCCAGCAGTGAACGCCCAGGGGGGATAGCTAACTATGGCTACACCTTC. Translation: CASSERPGGIANYGYTF.

This sequence joins TRBV15 and TRBJ2-1, with 11 positions matching TRBD2. The CDR3 covers 14 residues. Trimming cost V 4 bases and J 5 bases; bases outside gene matches: 1. Germline V gene lookup returns CDR1 LNHNV and CDR2 YYDKDF (reference sequence). CDR3 in amino acids: CATSKGLADNEQFF. The CDR3 nucleotides read TGTGCCACCAGCAAGGGACTAGCGGACAATGAGCAGTTCTTC.

The chain has TRBV4-1 and TRBJ2-7; D unresolved. With 1 base removed from V and 1 base from J, the gap between germline ends came to 8 bases. CDR3 size: 14 residues. Germline V gene data show CDR1 as MGHRA and CDR2 as YSYEKL. CDR3 DNA sequence: TGCGCCAGCAGCCAAGCCGTCACGTCCTACGAGCAGTACTTC. Its translation is CASSQAVTSYEQYF.

CDR3 nucleotides: TGCGCCAGCAGCCAGGTACGGACTAGCGGGACCGCTGAGCAGTTCTTC. This gives the protein CASSQVRTSGTAEQFF. The rearrangement uses TRBV4-1 and TRBJ2-1; 12 bases map to TRBD2. Germline CDR1 and CDR2: MGHRA and YSYEKL. There are 16 residues in the CDR3. The ends lost 3 bases at V and 9 bases at J; junction bases unmatched: 9.

The rearrangement links TRBV5-6 to TRBJ1-1, with D possibly being TRBD1 (5 bases). CDR1 and CDR2 (germline): SGHDT, YYEEEE. V shed 4 bases and J shed 5 bases, with 15 bases lying between them. CDR3 size: 14 residues. The CDR3 nucleotides are TGTGCCAGCAGCCCAACCTCGGGGGTAACTGAAGCTTTCTTT. This encodes CASSPTSGVTEAFF.

About this clone: Additional DNA sequences in this sample encode the identical CDR3. The rearrangement joins TRBV5-1 to TRBJ2-2, with 7 bases that match TRBD1. Germline loops: CDR1 SGHRS, CDR2 YFSETQ. The CDR3 spans 14 residues. V trimming: 4 bases; J trimming: 4 bases; junction bases outside the gene matches: 4. The CDR3 protein is CASSDRVGTGELFF. The CDR3 DNA follows: TGCGCCAGCAGCGACAGGGTAGGCACCGGGGAGCTGTTTTTT. Filled out from reference TRBV5-1 and TRBJ2-2, the complete variable domain reads KAGVTQTPRYLIKTRGQQVTLSCSPISGHRSVSWYQQTPGQGLQFLFEYFSETQRNKGNFPGRFSGRQFSNSRSEMNVSTLELGDSALYLCASSDRVGTGELFFGEGSRLTVL.

The V gene is TRBV4-2, the J gene TRBJ2-4; D gene unclear. Deletions cut 0 bases from V and 0 bases from J, with 9 bases between. The CDR3 spans 16 residues. From germline, CDR1 is LGHNA and CDR2 YNFKEQ. The CDR3 nucleotides are TGTGCCAGCAGCCAAGATTGGCAGTTAGCCAAAAACATTCAGTACTTC. Its translation: CASSQDWQLAKNIQYF.

The chain uses TRBV28 and TRBJ2-1; D assignment may be TRBD1 or TRBD2 (5 bases each). Germline V gene data show CDR1 as MDHEN and CDR2 as SYDVKM. This CDR3 comprises 13 residues. Trimming removed 3 bases from V and 7 bases from J, with 10 bases in between. The CDR3 DNA reads as TGTGCCAGCAGTTTCCCGGGGCGGAATGAGCAGTTCTTC. As protein: CASSFPGRNEQFF.

The V call is TRBV6-5, the J call TRBJ1-1; D is undetermined. V was shortened by 0 bases and J by 3 bases, with 11 bases between the two germline ends. This CDR3 is built from 15 residues. Germline CDR1 and CDR2: MNHEY and SVGAGI. As DNA, the CDR3 is TGTGCCAGCAGTTACTCAATTGAGGAGGACACTGAAGCTTTCTTT. Protein: CASSYSIEEDTEAFF.

This clone was recorded once. The gene calls are TRBV28 and TRBJ2-5; D is uncertain. From germline, CDR1 is MDHEN and CDR2 SYDVKM. Between the trimmed V and J ends, which lost 8 bases and 5 bases, there was a span of 6 bases. CDR3 length: 10 amino acids. The CDR3 DNA follows: TGTGCCAGCGGGGTGGAGACCCAGTACTTC. It specifies CASGVETQYF.

This chain links TRBV6-1 with TRBJ2-1; no clear D gene. V lost 3 bases and J lost 9, with 9 bases in between. CDR1 is MNHNS and CDR2 is SASEGT in the germline V gene. The CDR3 is 12 residues long. CDR3 protein: CASSEGSSEQFF. The CDR3 bases are TGTGCCAGCAGTGAGGGTTCGAGTGAGCAGTTCTTC.

This chain uses TRBV21-1 with TRBJ2-1; the D call of TRBD1 is as the table states it, not checked on the DNA. TRBV21-1 is a recognized pseudogene. The CDR3 spans 14 residues. CDR3 nucleotide sequence: TGTGCCAGCAGCAAAGGCCAGGGGGGCGATGAGCAGTTCTTC. Residues: CASSKGQGGDEQFF.

This clone came up once. This chain connects TRBV2 to TRBJ1-1, with D hard to call. This CDR3 is built from 14 residues. Trimming pared 4 bases from V and 5 bases from J, leaving 14 bases between. Germline loops: CDR1 SNHLY, CDR2 FYNNEI. The CDR3 DNA follows: TGTGCCAGCAGTGGACCCGGGAGGGTTACTGAAGCTTTCTTT. Translated: CASSGPGRVTEAFF.

The chain is built from TRBV28 and TRBJ1-2; D is perhaps TRBD1 (5 bases). Trimming cost V 1 base and J 8 bases, with 11 bases left between them. Germline-derived CDR1 and CDR2 are MDHEN and SYDVKM. This CDR3 has 13 amino acids. CDR3 loop: CASSLLQGRGYTF. The CDR3 nucleotides read TGTGCCAGCAGTTTATTGCAGGGACGAGGCTACACCTTC.

This clone was seen just once. The V gene is TRBV3-1 (or the pseudogene TRBV3-2), the J gene TRBJ2-7; 11 positions match TRBD2. The trim removed 3 bases at V and 3 bases at J, leaving 7 bases unmatched. The CDR3 loop spans 16 amino acids. Germline CDR1 and CDR2: LGHDT and YNNKEL (reference sequence). The chain's CDR3 is CASSHRPGLADYEQYF. The DNA of the CDR3 is TGTGCCAGCAGCCACCGACCGGGACTAGCGGACTACGAGCAGTACTTC.

V and J are TRBV5-1 and TRBJ2-2, with D maybe TRBD1 (5 bases). In germline, CDR1 is SGHRS, CDR2 YFSETQ. This CDR3 region has 16 residues. V lost 3 bases and J 7 bases, leaving 19 bases between the germline ends. CDR3 sequence reads: CASSSIQAGKGGELFF. In nucleotides, the CDR3 is TGCGCCAGCAGCTCAATCCAGGCAGGGAAGGGCGGGGAGCTGTTTTTT.

The chain uses TRBV21-1 and TRBJ1-1. TRBV21-1 is termed a pseudogene. The CDR3 has 15 amino acids. CDR3 amino acids: CASSKEGEMNTEAFF. CDR3 in DNA: TGTGCCAGCAGCAAGGAGGGGGAGATGAACACTGAAGCTTTCTTT.

The rearrangement joins TRBV5-4 to TRBJ1-1; TRBD1 might be the D (5 bases). The CDR3 runs to 14 residues. Germline V gene lookup returns CDR1 SGHNT and CDR2 YYREEE (reference sequence). With 4 bases removed from V and 1 base from J, the gap between germline ends came to 11 bases. Written as DNA, the CDR3 is TGTGCCAGCAGCCCTCAGACAGCGAACACTGAAGCTTTCTTT. Translating gives CASSPQTANTEAFF. Filled out from reference TRBV5-4 and TRBJ1-1, the complete variable domain reads ETGVTQSPTHLIKTRGQQVTLRCSSQSGHNTVSWYQQALGQGPQFIFQYYREEENGRGNFPPRFSGLQFPNYSSELNVNALELDDSALYLCASSPQTANTEAFFGQGTRLTVV.

This clone was seen just once. V is TRBV6-2 or TRBV6-3 and J is TRBJ2-7; D call uncertain. This CDR3 spans 16 amino acids. CDR1 is MNHEY and CDR2 is SVGEGT in the germline V gene. V was cut by 6 bases and J by 5 bases, with 23 bases left in between. The CDR3 protein is CASSPAIRNRPDEQYF. Written as DNA, the CDR3 is TGTGCCAGCAGCCCGGCGATAAGGAACCGGCCTGACGAGCAGTACTTC.